The entry that follows covers one TCR beta chain sequence. The antigen remains undetermined. One entry per CDR3 protein, called by TCRdb with MiXCR from the 5' RACE reads. Among about 290,000 distinct CDR3 sequences listed, approximately 15% were seen once. The record originates from a study of T-cell memory formation after mild COVID-19. Study-wide findings and caveats: Still unconfirmed is whether the second-wave clones peaking on day 37 recognized SARS-CoV-2. The finding that pre-infection memory included some responding clones suggested that cross-reactive memory joined.

Germline V gene sequence: CDR1 MNHEY, CDR2 SVGAGI. CDR3 length equals 14 residues. V lost 2 bases, J lost 3 bases, and 8 bases lay in between. This TCR derives from a man aged 18 to 29 who had mild COVID-19 (a few samples of this study predate the infection). Cell type and time point are not known. The chain employs TRBV6-5 and TRBJ1-5; no clear D gene. Sequenced sample: PBMCs or a T cell subset sorted from them (not recorded which). The CDR3 reads CASSYRRANQPQHF. The CDR3 region has the DNA TGTGCCAGCAGTTACAGGAGGGCCAATCAGCCCCAGCATTTT.